The next 9 T cell receptor beta chains were all read from a single sample in a study of memory CD4+ T cells and cytomegalovirus serostatus. Data came from immunoSEQ multiplex PCR; TCRdb stores just in-frame clones and leaves some out. The sample holds 60,000 to 75,000 clones, 60% to 85% seen once. The sort gate was single viable CD3+CD4+CD8-CD45RO+ cells for memory CD4+ T cells. What was sequenced was memory CD4+ T cells from blood. Receptors were obtained from an adult in good health and CMV-seronegative. Some clones in this sample may be carry-over from other donors' samples.

This chain connects TRBV30 to TRBJ1-1; D not resolved. This CDR3 is 13 amino acids long. Per germline, CDR1 GTSNPN and CDR2 SVGIG (reference sequence). V was cut by 2 bases and J by 0 bases, with 7 bases left in between. CDR3 protein: CAWSPGLNTEAFF. CDR3 sequence (DNA): TGTGCCTGGAGTCCCGGCTTGAACACTGAAGCTTTCTTT. The complete variable domain, with remaining parts taken from reference TRBV30 and TRBJ1-1, reads SQTIHQWPATLVQPVGSPLSLECTVEGTSNPNLYWYRQAAGRGLQLLFYSVGIGQISSEVPQNLSASRPQDRQFILSSKKLLLSDSGFYLCAWSPGLNTEAFFGQGTRLTVV.

This clone came up a few times. The V call is TRBV19, the J call TRBJ1-5, with 8 nucleotides matching TRBD1. The germline V gene has CDR1 LNHDA and CDR2 SQIVND (reference sequence). V was pared by 5 bases and J by 8 bases, with 11 bases of the junction left unmatched. The CDR3 has 15 amino acids. CDR3 in DNA: TGTGCCAGTAGTCTCCAGCCAGGGGGCTGGGAGCCCCAGCATTTT. This codes for CASSLQPGGWEPQHF. The variable domain in full, with the rest retrieved from reference TRBV19 and TRBJ1-5, is DGGITQSPKYLFRKEGQNVTLSCEQNLNHDAMYWYRQDPGQGLRLIYYSQIVNDFQKGDIAEGYSVSREKKESFPLTVTSAQKNPTAFYLCASSLQPGGWEPQHFGDGTRLSIL.

V and J are TRBV2 and TRBJ2-3; D gene ambiguous. Germline lookup yields CDR1 SNHLY and CDR2 FYNNEI. CDR3 length equals 13 residues. The V end lost 8 bases, the J end lost 6 bases, and 15 bases lay between the germline ends. Here the CDR3 DNA reads TGTGCCAGCCCCAATAGGGAATCGGATACGCAGTATTTT. It is translated as CASPNRESDTQYF.

This clone came up a few times. This chain uses TRBV5-1 with TRBJ2-5; D uncertain. V was clipped by 1 base and J by 2 bases, with 6 bases between them. The CDR3 covers 13 residues. Per the germline V gene, CDR1 is SGHRS and CDR2 is YFSETQ. CDR3 in DNA: TGCGCCAGCAGCTTGCGTATACAAGAGACCCAGTACTTC. Translated: CASSLRIQETQYF. Full variable domain (rest looked up from reference TRBV5-1 and TRBJ2-5): KAGVTQTPRYLIKTRGQQVTLSCSPISGHRSVSWYQQTPGQGLQFLFEYFSETQRNKGNFPGRFSGRQFSNSRSEMNVSTLELGDSALYLCASSLRIQETQYFGPGTRLLVL.

This chain links TRBV28 with TRBJ1-5, with TRBD1 identical over 8 bases. CDR1 is MDHEN, CDR2 SYDVKM, per germline. There are 18 residues in the CDR3. The V segment lost 6 bases and the J segment 2 bases; nucleotides outside the gene matches: 15. DNA for the CDR3: TGTGCCAGCAGCCCCGGACAGGGAATCGTATATGGCAATCAGCCCCAGCATTTT. Protein: CASSPGQGIVYGNQPQHF. The full variable domain, completed using reference TRBV28 and TRBJ1-5, is DVKVTQSSRYLVKRTGEKVFLECVQDMDHENMFWYRQDPGLGLRLIYFSYDVKMKEKGDIPEGYSVSREKKERFSLILESASTNQTSMYLCASSPGQGIVYGNQPQHFGDGTRLSIL.

The V call is TRBV7-2, the J call TRBJ2-1, with TRBD2 as a possible D gene (6 bases). The germline gives CDR1 SGHTA, CDR2 FQGNSA. V lost 3 bases and J 6 bases, leaving 21 bases between the germline ends. CDR3 size: 17 residues. CDR3 DNA: TGTGCCAGCAGCTTCACGCTCCAACGGGGGAGAGTCAATGAGCAGTTCTTC. Translated, it gives CASSFTLQRGRVNEQFF.

This sequence joins TRBV19 and TRBJ1-5; unclear D gene. The germline gives CDR1 LNHDA, CDR2 SQIVND (reference sequence). CDR3 length equals 14 residues. Trimming removed 6 bases at V and 4 bases at J, with 13 bases between. This CDR3 reads CASSPVIGNQPQHF. CDR3 coding DNA: TGTGCCAGTAGCCCCGTCATCGGGAATCAGCCCCAGCATTTT.

In this sample, this clone turned up once. CDR3 in DNA: TGTGCCAGTAGTTCAGCTTCCAGGGGGCGCGGCAATCAGCCCCAGCATTTT. This encodes CASSSASRGRGNQPQHF. The V call is TRBV19, the J call TRBJ1-5; 8 nucleotides line up with TRBD1. The CDR3 runs 17 residues. V lost 5 bases to trimming and J lost 2 bases; unmatched junction nucleotides: 11. Germline-derived CDR1 and CDR2 are LNHDA and SQIVND (reference sequence).

This chain links TRBV10-1 with TRBJ2-7; no definite D call. The CDR3 has 10 amino acids. Germline assignment: CDR1 WNHNN and CDR2 SYGVQD (reference sequence). Deletions cut 8 bases from V and 4 bases from J, with 6 bases between. The CDR3 DNA reads TGCGCCAGCCAATATTACGAGCAGTACTTC. Translating gives CASQYYEQYF.